This T cell receptor beta chain derives from a study of T cell repertoires in cytomegalovirus infection. MiXCR was run by TCRdb on the reads, yielding one entry per CDR3 protein. Counted here are about 220,000 distinct CDR3 sequences, around 40% occurring once; the ten biggest clones make up roughly three fifths. This clonotype has more than one count but fewer than ten. Its antigen is still unknown. The CDR3 loop spans 16 amino acids. V shed 4 bases and J shed 5 bases, with 17 bases lying between them. Germline CDR1 and CDR2: MNHEY and SMNVEV (reference sequence). The source of this sequence is a human donor in good health (CMV status not recorded). Some clones in this sample may be carry-over from other donors' samples. V gene TRBV27 combines with J gene TRBJ1-4, with D unclear. The sample here was CD8+ T cells from cultured PBMCs, taken from culture after CMV antigen stimulation. The CDR3 loop reads CASSSTDGLDNEKLFF. CDR3 bases: TGTGCCAGCAGTTCAACAGACGGTCTAGACAATGAAAAACTGTTTTTT.